This note documents a single TCR beta chain sequence. TCRdb re-called the 5' RACE reads with MiXCR, one entry per CDR3 protein. This table holds about 610,000 distinct CDR3 sequences, 15% to 20% found once. This record comes from a study of T-cell memory formation after mild COVID-19. The V end was cut by 2 bases, the J end by 3 bases, with 17 bases between. The germline CDR1 and CDR2 sequences are SGHRS and YFSETQ. The CDR3 has 16 amino acids. The sequenced sample was PBMCs or a T cell subset sorted from them (not recorded which). The receptor's source is an adult woman who had mild COVID-19 (a few samples of this study predate the infection). Cell type and time point are not known. The V and J genes are TRBV5-1 and TRBJ1-1; TRBD1 might be the D (6 bases). The CDR3 reads CASSLGGEGRDTEAFF. The CDR3 DNA reads as TGCGCCAGCAGCTTAGGGGGTGAAGGGAGGGACACTGAAGCTTTCTTT.